This T cell receptor (beta chain) was recovered during a study of shared clonotypes between healthy human individuals. General observations from the study: Sequencing depth was expected to affect clonotype sharing among donors. In general, naive subsets displayed greater estimated richness than memory subsets did.

The authors divided CD4+ cells into CD45RA+ naive and CD45RA-negative memory subsets. The table came from immunoSEQ multiplex PCR; TCRdb's copy has only in-frame clones and leaves some out. The data contain around 2.1 million clones, approximately 94% of them singletons. V was cut by 4 bases and J by 4 bases, with 11 bases left in between. The CDR3 is 13 residues long. Germline lookup yields CDR1 MDHEN and CDR2 SYDVKM. Notes on this clone: The antigen is undetermined.

This receptor was identified in a young man in good health. Sequencing used naive CD4+ T cells sorted from blood. Sample subset: CD45RA+ positively selected. The chain couples TRBV28 to TRBJ2-7; no reliable D call. CDR3 amino acids: CASSSSLGYEQYF. For the CDR3, the DNA is TGTGCCAGCAGTTCCTCCCTCGGATACGAGCAGTACTTC.